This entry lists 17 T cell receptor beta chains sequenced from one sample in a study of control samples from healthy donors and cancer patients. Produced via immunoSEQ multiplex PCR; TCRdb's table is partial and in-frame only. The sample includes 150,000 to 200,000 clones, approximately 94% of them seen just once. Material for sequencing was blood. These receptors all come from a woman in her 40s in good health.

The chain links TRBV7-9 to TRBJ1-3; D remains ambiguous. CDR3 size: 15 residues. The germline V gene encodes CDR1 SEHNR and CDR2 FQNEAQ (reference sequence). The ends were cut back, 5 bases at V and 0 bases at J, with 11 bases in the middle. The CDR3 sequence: CASSPDPGSGNTIYF. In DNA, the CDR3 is TGTGCCAGCAGCCCGGACCCAGGCTCTGGAAACACCATATATTTT.

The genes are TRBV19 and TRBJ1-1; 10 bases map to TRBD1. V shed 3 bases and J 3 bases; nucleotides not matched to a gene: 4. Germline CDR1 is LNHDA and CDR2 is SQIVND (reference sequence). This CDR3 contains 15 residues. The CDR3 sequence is CASSIIGQGDTEAFF. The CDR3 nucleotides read TGTGCCAGTAGTATTATCGGACAGGGGGACACTGAAGCTTTCTTT.

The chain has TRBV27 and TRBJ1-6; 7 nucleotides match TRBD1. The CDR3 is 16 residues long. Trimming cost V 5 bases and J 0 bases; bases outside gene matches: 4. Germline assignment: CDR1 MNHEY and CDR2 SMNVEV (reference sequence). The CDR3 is CASSPDRVSYNSPLHF. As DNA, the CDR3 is TGTGCCAGCAGTCCAGACAGGGTCTCCTATAATTCACCCCTCCACTTT.

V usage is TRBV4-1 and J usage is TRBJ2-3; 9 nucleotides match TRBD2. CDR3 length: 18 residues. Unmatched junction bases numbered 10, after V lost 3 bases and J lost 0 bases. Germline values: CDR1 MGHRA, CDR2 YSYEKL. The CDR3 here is CASSHGLAGTPSTDTQYF. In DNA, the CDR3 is TGCGCCAGCAGCCATGGCCTAGCGGGAACCCCTAGCACAGATACGCAGTATTTT.

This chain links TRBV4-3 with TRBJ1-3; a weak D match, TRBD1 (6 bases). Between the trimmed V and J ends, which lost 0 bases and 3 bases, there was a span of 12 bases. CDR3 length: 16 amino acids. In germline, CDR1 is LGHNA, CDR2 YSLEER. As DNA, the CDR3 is TGCGCCAGCAGCCAAGATGTGTCAGGGGTTGGAAACACCATATATTTT. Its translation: CASSQDVSGVGNTIYF.

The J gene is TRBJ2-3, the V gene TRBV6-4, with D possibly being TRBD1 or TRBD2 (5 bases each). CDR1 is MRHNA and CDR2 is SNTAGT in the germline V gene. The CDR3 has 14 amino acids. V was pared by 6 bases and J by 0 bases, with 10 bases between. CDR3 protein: CASSGDRSTDTQYF. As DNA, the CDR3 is TGTGCCAGCAGCGGGGACCGCAGCACAGATACGCAGTATTTT.

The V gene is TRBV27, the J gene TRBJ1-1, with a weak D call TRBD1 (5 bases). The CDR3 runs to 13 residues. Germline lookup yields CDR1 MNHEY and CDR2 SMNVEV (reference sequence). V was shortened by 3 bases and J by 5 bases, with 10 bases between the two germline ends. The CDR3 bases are TGTGCCAGCAGTTTTCGGGAGGGGACTGAAGCTTTCTTT. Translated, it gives CASSFREGTEAFF.

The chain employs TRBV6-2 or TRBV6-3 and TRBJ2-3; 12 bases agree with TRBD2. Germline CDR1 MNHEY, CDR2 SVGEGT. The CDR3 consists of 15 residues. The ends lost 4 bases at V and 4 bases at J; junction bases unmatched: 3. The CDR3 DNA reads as TGTGCCAGCAGTTTACTAGCGGGGGGAGCAGATACGCAGTATTTT. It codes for CASSLLAGGADTQYF.

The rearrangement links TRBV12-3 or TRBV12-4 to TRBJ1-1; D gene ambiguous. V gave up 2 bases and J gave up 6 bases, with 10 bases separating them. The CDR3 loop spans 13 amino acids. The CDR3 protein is CASSLPLRAEAFF. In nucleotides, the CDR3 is TGTGCCAGCAGTTTACCCCTGCGTGCTGAAGCTTTCTTT.

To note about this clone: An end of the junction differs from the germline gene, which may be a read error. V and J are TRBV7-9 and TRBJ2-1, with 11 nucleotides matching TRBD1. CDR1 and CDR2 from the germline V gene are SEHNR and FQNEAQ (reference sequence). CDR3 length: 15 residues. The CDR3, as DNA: TGTGCCAGCCTCGATTCGCCGGTGGGACAGGGGGGACGGGTCTTC. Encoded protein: CASLDSPVGQGGRVF.

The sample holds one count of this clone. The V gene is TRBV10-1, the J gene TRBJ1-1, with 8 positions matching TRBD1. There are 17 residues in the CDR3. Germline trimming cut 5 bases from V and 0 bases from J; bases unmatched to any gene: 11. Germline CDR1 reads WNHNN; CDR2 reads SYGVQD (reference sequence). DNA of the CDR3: TGCGCCAGCAGTTTCAGGGGGCGGCTTCTTTTGAACACTGAAGCTTTCTTT. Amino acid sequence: CASSFRGRLLLNTEAFF.

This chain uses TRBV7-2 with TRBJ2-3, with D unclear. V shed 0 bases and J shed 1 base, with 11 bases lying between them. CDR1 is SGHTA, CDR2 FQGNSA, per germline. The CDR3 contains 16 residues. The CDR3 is CASSLAWLYGTDTQYF. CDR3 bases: TGTGCCAGCAGCTTAGCGTGGCTTTACGGCACAGATACGCAGTATTTT.

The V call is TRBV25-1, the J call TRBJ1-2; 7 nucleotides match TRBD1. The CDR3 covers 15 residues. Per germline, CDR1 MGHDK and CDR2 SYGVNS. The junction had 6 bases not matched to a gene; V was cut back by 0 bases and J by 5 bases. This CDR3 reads CASSEYGDSMYGYTF. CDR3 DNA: TGTGCCAGCAGTGAATATGGGGACAGTATGTATGGCTACACCTTC.

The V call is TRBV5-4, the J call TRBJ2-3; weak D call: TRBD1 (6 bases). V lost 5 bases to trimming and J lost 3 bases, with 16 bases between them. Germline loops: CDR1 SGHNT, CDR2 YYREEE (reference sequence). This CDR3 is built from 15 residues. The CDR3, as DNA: TGTGCCAGCAGTACATACGGACAGCCAACAGATACGCAGTATTTT. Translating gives CASSTYGQPTDTQYF.

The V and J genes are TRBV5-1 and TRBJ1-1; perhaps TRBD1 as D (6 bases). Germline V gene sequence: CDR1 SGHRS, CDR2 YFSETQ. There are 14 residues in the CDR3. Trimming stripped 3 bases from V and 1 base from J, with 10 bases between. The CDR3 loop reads CASSSGQPNTEAFF. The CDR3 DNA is TGCGCCAGCAGCTCAGGACAGCCGAACACTGAAGCTTTCTTT.

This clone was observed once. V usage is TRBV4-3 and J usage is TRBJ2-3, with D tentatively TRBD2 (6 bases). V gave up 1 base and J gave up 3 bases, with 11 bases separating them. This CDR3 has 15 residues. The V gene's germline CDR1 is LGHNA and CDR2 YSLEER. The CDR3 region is CASSQGGEGTDTQYF. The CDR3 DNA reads TGCGCCAGCAGCCAAGGGGGGGAAGGGACAGATACGCAGTATTTT.

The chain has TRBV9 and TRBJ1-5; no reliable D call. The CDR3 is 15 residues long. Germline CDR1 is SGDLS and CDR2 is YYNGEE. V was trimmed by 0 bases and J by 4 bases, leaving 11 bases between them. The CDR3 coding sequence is TGTGCCAGCAGCGTAGACCCCGGGTCGAATCAGCCCCAGCATTTT. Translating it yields CASSVDPGSNQPQHF.